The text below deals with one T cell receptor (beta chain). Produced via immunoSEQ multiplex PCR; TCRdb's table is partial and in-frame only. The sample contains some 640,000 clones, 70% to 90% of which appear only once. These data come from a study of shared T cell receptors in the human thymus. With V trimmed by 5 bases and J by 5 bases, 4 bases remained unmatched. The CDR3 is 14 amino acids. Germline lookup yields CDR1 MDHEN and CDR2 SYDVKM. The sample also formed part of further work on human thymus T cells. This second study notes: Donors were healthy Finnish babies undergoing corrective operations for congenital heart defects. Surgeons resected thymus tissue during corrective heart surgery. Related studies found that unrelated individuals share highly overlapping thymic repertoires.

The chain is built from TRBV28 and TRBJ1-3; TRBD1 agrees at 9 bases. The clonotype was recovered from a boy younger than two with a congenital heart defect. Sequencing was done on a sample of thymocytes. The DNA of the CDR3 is TGTGCCAGCAGTGGGACAGGGAACAGAAACACCATATATTTT. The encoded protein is CASSGTGNRNTIYF.